These T cell receptor beta chains were read from a single sample in a study of T cells in Graves' hyperthyroidism and ophthalmopathy. Each CDR3 protein is one row after TCRdb ran MiXCR on the multiplex PCR reads. The sample yields about 520,000 distinct CDR3 sequences, about 24% seen once. Source material: blood. These receptors were obtained from a woman aged 30 to 39 with Graves' ophthalmopathy. CDR3s include the opening cysteine and the closing phenylalanine or tryptophan. The D gene is left open where the match is weak. Clone size is not always given. Where it is, it says once, few, many or a class for expanded clones.

J gene: TRBJ1-1; D gene: -; V gene: TRBV2; clone size: -; CDR3 DNA: TGTGCCAGCCAGCGGGCGCCAGAAGGAGCTTTCTTT; CDR3 protein: CASQRAPEGAFF
J gene: TRBJ1-5; D gene: -; V gene: TRBV29-1; clone size: few; CDR3 DNA: TGCAGCGTGTCCCGGGACACCAATCAGCCCCAGCATTTT; CDR3 protein: CSVSRDTNQPQHF
J gene: TRBJ1-3; D gene: -; V gene: TRBV2; clone size: many; CDR3 DNA: TGTGCCAGCGTTGAGGCGGGGGCTGGAAACACCATATATTTT; CDR3 protein: CASVEAGAGNTIYF
J gene: TRBJ1-5; D gene: -; V gene: TRBV28; clone size: -; CDR3 DNA: TGTGCCAGCAGTTTCGCGGGGGGTGACGGAAATCAGCCCCAGCATTTT; CDR3 protein: CASSFAGGDGNQPQHF
J gene: TRBJ2-3; D gene: -; V gene: TRBV7-6; clone size: many; CDR3 DNA: TGTGCCAGCAGCTTTGGGGGTACAGATACGCAGTATTTT; CDR3 protein: CASSFGGTDTQYF
J gene: TRBJ2-5; D gene: TRBD2; V gene: TRBV2; clone size: many; CDR3 DNA: TGTGCCAGCAGTGACCCCGGGAGGGAGACCCAGTACTTC; CDR3 protein: CASSDPGRETQYF
J gene: TRBJ2-7; D gene: -; V gene: TRBV12-3/TRBV12-4; clone size: -; CDR3 DNA: TGTGCCAGCAGTTTTGAGACAGACCCCTACGAGCAGTACTTC; CDR3 protein: CASSFETDPYEQYF
J gene: TRBJ2-7; D gene: TRBD1; V gene: TRBV6-1; clone size: once; CDR3 DNA: TGTGCCAGCAGTCGGGACAGGGCGGATAGCTCCTACGAGCAGTACTTC; CDR3 protein: CASSRDRADSSYEQYF
J gene: TRBJ2-7; D gene: TRBD1; V gene: TRBV28; clone size: many; CDR3 DNA: TGTGCCAGCAGTTTATTGGAGTTACGACAGGGTGGCTCCTACGAGCAGTACTTC; CDR3 protein: CASSLLELRQGGSYEQYF
J gene: TRBJ2-2; D gene: -; V gene: TRBV12-3/TRBV12-4; clone size: many; CDR3 DNA: TGTGCCAGCAGTCTAGGTGGTGGTGGCACCGGGGAGCTGTTTTTT; CDR3 protein: CASSLGGGGTGELFF
J gene: TRBJ2-7; D gene: -; V gene: TRBV9; clone size: -; CDR3 DNA: TGTGCCAGCAGCGGGCCCACGAACGAGCAGTACTTC; CDR3 protein: CASSGPTNEQYF
J gene: TRBJ1-3; D gene: -; V gene: TRBV7-2; clone size: few; CDR3 DNA: TGTGCCAGCAAGGCCAATAGCGGGTCAGGGTACACCATATATTTT; CDR3 protein: CASKANSGSGYTIYF
J gene: TRBJ1-2; D gene: -; V gene: TRBV29-1; clone size: few; CDR3 DNA: TGCAGCGTCCGGGGGGGGCCTGCTGGCTACACCTTC; CDR3 protein: CSVRGGPAGYTF
J gene: TRBJ1-3; D gene: -; V gene: TRBV12-3/TRBV12-4; clone size: many; CDR3 DNA: TGTGCCAGCATCCGACTGATCTCTGGAAACACCATATATTTT; CDR3 protein: CASIRLISGNTIYF
J gene: TRBJ2-2; D gene: -; V gene: TRBV6-1; clone size: few; CDR3 DNA: TGTGCCAGCAGTACCTACGCGAACACCGGGGAGCTGTTTTTT; CDR3 protein: CASSTYANTGELFF